This T cell receptor beta chain was identified during a study of T cell responses to AZD1222 COVID-19 vaccine. TCRdb keeps only in-frame clones here, not all; method: immunoSEQ multiplex PCR. The sample includes tens of thousands of clones, about 91% of them seen just once. As concerns this clone: Its antigen is not identified.

The germline gives CDR1 SGDLS, CDR2 YYNGEE. The V and J ends lost 3 bases and 4 bases respectively, with 8 bases between them. There are 13 residues in the CDR3. Study results and limitations: Close to half of spike-specific TCRs reportedly recognize unmutated variant regions. Baseline testing showed seropositivity in only a handful of AZD1222 recipients. Spike-wide coverage was observed for vaccine-associated CD4 TCRs, with dominant responses at 160-218 and 743-854.

This sample comprised peripheral blood, obtained 28 days after the second AZD1222 dose. This TCR was recovered from an adult who received the AZD1222 COVID-19 vaccine. This rearrangement joins TRBV9 to TRBJ2-1, with no clear D. The CDR3 nucleotides read TGTGCCAGCAGCGCTCGAGCGTACAATGAGCAGTTCTTC. Translation: CASSARAYNEQFF.